The rows below give T cell receptor beta chains drawn from one sample of a study of technical replicates of blood from several donors. Sequencing was performed with immunoSEQ multiplex PCR; in TCRdb, only in-frame clones are kept and a portion is missing. The table records tens of thousands of clones, 93% of them present only once. Sample: T cells isolated from PBMCs. These receptors came from a human donor in good health. The CDR3 runs from the conserved cysteine through the conserved F or W. D genes are given only for firm matches. Expanded clones get a size class; other rows say once, few or many, or leave the size out.

d_call,clone_size,j_call,cdr3_length,v_call,cdr3_aa,cdr3_nt
TRBD1,NA,TRBJ2-3,15,TRBV2,CASSGTGGSTDTQYF,TGTGCCAGCAGTGGGACAGGGGGGTCCACAGATACGCAGTATTTT
NA,NA,TRBJ1-2,17,TRBV4-1,CASSQFGTPASGYGYTF,TGCGCCAGCAGCCAATTCGGTACCCCAGCGTCGGGCTATGGCTACACCTTC
NA,NA,TRBJ1-1,12,TRBV28,CASSLRQSEAFF,TGTGCCAGCAGTCTTCGACAGTCAGAAGCTTTCTTT
NA,NA,TRBJ1-5,19,TRBV21-1,CASSRKFGTTGDSNQPQHF,TGTGCCAGCAGCAGAAAATTTGGCACGACAGGGGATAGCAATCAGCCCCAGCATTTT
NA,few,TRBJ1-3,16,TRBV7-3,CASSLTPGWALNTIYF,TGTGCCAGCAGCTTAACCCCAGGCTGGGCCCTAAACACCATATATTTT
TRBD2,once,TRBJ2-1,13,TRBV6-5,CASRQLADNEQFF,TGTGCCAGCAGGCAGCTAGCGGACAATGAGCAGTTCTTC
TRBD2,once,TRBJ2-5,14,TRBV6-5,CASRASGSPGTQYF,TGTGCCAGCAGGGCTAGCGGGAGCCCTGGGACCCAGTACTTC
TRBD2,NA,TRBJ2-7,15,TRBV19,CASSLGLAGPYEQYF,TGTGCCAGTAGTCTGGGACTAGCGGGGCCCTACGAGCAGTACTTC
TRBD1,NA,TRBJ1-5,16,TRBV4-1,CASSQARTGDGQPQHF,TGCGCCAGCAGCCAAGCCAGGACAGGGGACGGTCAGCCCCAGCATTTT
TRBD2,NA,TRBJ2-7,14,TRBV11-3,CASSPGGSRNEQYF,TGTGCCAGCAGCCCGGGGGGTTCTAGGAACGAGCAGTACTTC
NA,few,TRBJ1-1,14,TRBV27,CASSAVRVNTEAFF,TGTGCCAGCAGTGCTGTACGGGTGAACACTGAAGCTTTCTTT
TRBD2,NA,TRBJ2-1,15,TRBV27,CASSLGAGGPNEQFF,TGTGCCAGCAGTTTAGGCGCGGGAGGGCCCAATGAGCAGTTCTTC
NA,NA,TRBJ1-1,12,TRBV27,CASRQGPTEAFF,TGTGCCAGCAGACAGGGCCCCACTGAAGCTTTCTTT
TRBD1,NA,TRBJ1-2,15,TRBV6-5,CASSYAYRQGSGYTF,TGTGCCAGCAGTTACGCTTACAGACAGGGGTCTGGCTACACCTTC
TRBD1,NA,TRBJ1-1,15,TRBV5-6,CASSLELTGRTEAFF,TGTGCCAGCAGCTTGGAATTGACAGGGCGGACTGAAGCTTTCTTT
NA,NA,TRBJ1-2,15,TRBV6-5,CASSYLIQGGYGYTF,TGTGCCAGCAGTTACCTTATCCAGGGAGGCTATGGCTACACCTTC
TRBD2,NA,TRBJ2-7,14,TRBV29-1,CSVRLAGGSYEQYF,TGCAGCGTCCGACTAGCGGGAGGTTCCTACGAGCAGTACTTC
TRBD2,once,TRBJ2-1,12,TRBV6-5,CASSSGSGKQFF,TGTGCCAGCAGTTCAGGGAGCGGGAAGCAGTTCTTC
TRBD1,NA,TRBJ2-7,17,TRBV10-1,CASSEFTSGTGADEQYF,TGCGCCAGCAGTGAGTTCACCTCCGGGACAGGGGCTGACGAGCAGTACTTC
NA,once,TRBJ2-1,19,TRBV2,CASSDGLGRAAFKTNEQFF,TGTGCCAGCAGTGATGGGCTGGGCAGGGCTGCTTTTAAAACCAATGAGCAGTTCTTC
TRBD1,NA,TRBJ2-7,16,TRBV7-9,CASSPFTGGTLYEQYF,TGTGCCAGCAGCCCCTTTACAGGGGGGACCCTCTACGAGCAGTACTTC
TRBD1,NA,TRBJ2-2,15,TRBV9,CASSVEGARTGELFF,TGTGCCAGCAGCGTAGAGGGGGCGAGGACCGGGGAGCTGTTTTTT
NA,NA,TRBJ1-1,13,TRBV5-1,CASSLRGNTEAFF,TGCGCCAGCAGCTTGCGGGGTAACACTGAAGCTTTCTTT
TRBD2,once,TRBJ2-7,18,TRBV4-1,CASSQDLGGLAVSYEQYF,TGCGCCAGCAGCCAAGATCTCGGGGGACTAGCGGTTTCCTACGAGCAGTACTTC
TRBD2,NA,TRBJ2-7,14,TRBV2,CASSNSGTNYEQYF,TGTGCCAGCAGTAACTCCGGGACTAACTACGAGCAGTACTTC
NA,once,TRBJ2-1,16,TRBV7-6,CASSLGGPSSYNEQFF,TGTGCCAGCAGCTTAGGGGGGCCTTCCTCCTACAATGAGCAGTTCTTC
TRBD2,NA,TRBJ2-7,15,TRBV27,CASALQASGAYEQYF,TGTGCCAGCGCCTTACAGGCTAGCGGAGCCTACGAGCAGTACTTC
TRBD2,NA,TRBJ2-5,13,TRBV7-2,CASSSRGGETQYF,TGTGCCAGCAGCTCCCGCGGGGGGGAGACCCAGTACTTC
NA,NA,TRBJ2-7,13,TRBV10-1,CASSQTSLGEQYF,TGCGCCAGCAGCCAGACTAGTCTAGGCGAGCAGTACTTC
NA,NA,TRBJ2-7,14,TRBV4-1,CASSQEGVGYEQYF,TGCGCCAGCAGCCAAGAAGGGGTGGGATACGAGCAGTACTTC
TRBD1,few,TRBJ2-2,14,TRBV4-1,CASSQTGGTGELFF,TGCGCCAGCAGCCAAACAGGGGGGACCGGGGAGCTGTTTTTT
TRBD1,NA,TRBJ2-7,15,TRBV10-3,CAISAPGQGAEEQYF,TGTGCCATCAGTGCCCCGGGACAGGGGGCGGAGGAGCAGTACTTC
NA,NA,TRBJ2-7,13,TRBV4-1,CASSFQGGYEQYF,TGCGCCAGCAGCTTCCAAGGAGGTTACGAGCAGTACTTC
TRBD2,NA,TRBJ2-1,21,TRBV28,CASSQGLFGYFQTAGDNEQFF,TGTGCCAGCAGTCAAGGTTTATTCGGGTACTTTCAAACTGCGGGGGACAATGAGCAGTTCTTC
NA,NA,TRBJ1-1,15,TRBV19,CASTRGNNRNTEAFF,TGTGCCAGCACTAGAGGGAACAACAGGAACACTGAAGCTTTCTTT
NA,NA,TRBJ2-3,14,TRBV13,CASSYPTSTDTQYF,TGTGCCAGCAGCTACCCGACTAGCACAGATACGCAGTATTTT
NA,NA,TRBJ2-7,14,TRBV4-1,CASSQDEVGYEQYF,TGCGCCAGCAGCCAAGATGAGGTTGGGTACGAGCAGTACTTC
TRBD1,NA,TRBJ1-1,14,TRBV6-5,CASSQGQGEREAFF,TGTGCCAGCAGCCAGGGACAGGGGGAGCGTGAAGCTTTCTTT
TRBD2,NA,TRBJ2-5,16,TRBV27,CASSLLAGGAQETQYF,TGTGCCAGCAGTTTATTGGCGGGGGGAGCCCAAGAGACCCAGTACTTC
TRBD2,NA,TRBJ2-1,15,TRBV4-1,CASSHTSGRRNEQFF,TGCGCCAGCAGTCATACTAGCGGGAGACGCAATGAGCAGTTCTTC
NA,NA,TRBJ2-1,15,TRBV7-2,CASSGWAGANNEQFF,TGTGCCAGCAGCGGTTGGGCAGGGGCGAACAATGAGCAGTTCTTC
TRBD1,NA,TRBJ1-1,13,TRBV6-5,CASNPSGTDEAFF,TGTGCCAGCAACCCTTCCGGGACAGATGAAGCTTTCTTT
NA,NA,TRBJ2-2,15,TRBV7-8,CASSPTVQNTGELFF,TGTGCCAGCAGCCCGACAGTTCAGAACACCGGGGAGCTGTTTTTT
TRBD2,NA,TRBJ2-7,16,TRBV2,CASSFLGGSGMVEQYF,TGTGCCAGCAGTTTTCTAGGGGGTAGCGGGATGGTTGAGCAGTACTTC
NA,NA,TRBJ2-2,14,TRBV28,CASSSSGNTGELFF,TGTGCCAGCAGTTCATCCGGGAACACCGGGGAGCTGTTTTTT
NA,once,TRBJ2-7,13,TRBV5-1,CASRQVGSYEQYF,TGCGCCAGCAGACAGGTTGGCTCCTACGAGCAGTACTTC
TRBD1,NA,TRBJ1-5,15,TRBV6-1,CASSDQTGGLQPQHF,TGTGCCAGCAGTGACCAAACAGGGGGCCTTCAGCCCCAGCATTTT
NA,once,TRBJ1-2,14,TRBV5-4,CASSPRGGFVGYTF,TGTGCCAGCAGCCCCCGGGGGGGATTTGTCGGCTACACCTTC
TRBD2,NA,TRBJ2-2,17,TRBV7-6,CASSLTLAGGSTGELFF,TGTGCCAGCAGCTTAACACTAGCGGGAGGAAGTACCGGGGAGCTGTTTTTT
NA,NA,TRBJ2-3,12,TRBV28,CASSSQADTQYF,TGTGCCAGCAGTTCACAGGCAGATACGCAGTATTTT
NA,NA,TRBJ1-2,13,TRBV18,CASSPVRSEGYTF,TGTGCCAGCTCACCGGTCCGCTCGGAGGGCTACACCTTC
NA,NA,TRBJ2-2,11,TRBV6-5,CATQNTGELFF,TGTGCCACCCAGAACACCGGGGAGCTGTTTTTT
TRBD1,NA,TRBJ2-5,16,TRBV5-6,CASSLERKTGRETQYF,TGTGCCAGCAGCTTGGAGCGAAAGACAGGGCGAGAGACCCAGTACTTC
NA,NA,TRBJ2-1,13,TRBV5-1,CASSLTGTREQFF,TGCGCCAGCAGCCTTACAGGGACGAGGGAGCAGTTCTTC
NA,NA,TRBJ2-1,13,TRBV5-1,CASDPGGNNEQFF,TGCGCCAGCGACCCCGGGGGAAACAATGAGCAGTTCTTC
NA,NA,TRBJ2-7,13,TRBV28,CASTLSGSYEQYF,TGTGCCAGCACCTTAAGCGGGTCCTACGAGCAGTACTTC
TRBD1,once,TRBJ1-2,18,TRBV5-4,CASSLGYRGTDFNYGYTF,TGTGCCAGCAGCTTGGGGTATAGGGGGACAGACTTTAACTATGGCTACACCTTC
NA,NA,TRBJ2-6,14,TRBV25-1,CASSEQSGANVLTF,TGTGCCAGCAGTGAACAGTCTGGGGCCAACGTCCTGACTTTC